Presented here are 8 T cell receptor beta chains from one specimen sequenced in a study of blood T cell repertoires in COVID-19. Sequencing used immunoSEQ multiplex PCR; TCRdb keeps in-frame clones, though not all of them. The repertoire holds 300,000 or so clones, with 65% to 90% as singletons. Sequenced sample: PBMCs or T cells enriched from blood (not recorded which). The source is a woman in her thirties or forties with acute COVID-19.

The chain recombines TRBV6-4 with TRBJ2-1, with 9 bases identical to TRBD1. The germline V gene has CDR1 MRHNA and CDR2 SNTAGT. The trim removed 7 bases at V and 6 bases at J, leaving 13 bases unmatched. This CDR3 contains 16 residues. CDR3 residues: CASKNSGTGRPNEQFF. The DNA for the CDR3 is TGTGCCAGCAAGAACTCCGGGACAGGGAGGCCCAATGAGCAGTTCTTC.

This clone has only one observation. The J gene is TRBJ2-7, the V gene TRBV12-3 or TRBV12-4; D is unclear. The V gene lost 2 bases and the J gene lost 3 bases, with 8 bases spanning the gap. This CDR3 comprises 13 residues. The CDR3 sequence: CASSLKQNYEQYF. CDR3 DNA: TGTGCCAGCAGTTTAAAACAGAACTACGAGCAGTACTTC.

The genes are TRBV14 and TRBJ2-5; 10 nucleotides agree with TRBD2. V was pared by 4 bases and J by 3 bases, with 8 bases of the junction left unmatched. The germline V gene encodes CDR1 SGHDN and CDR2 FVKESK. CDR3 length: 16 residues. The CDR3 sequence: CASSLGHGLAEETQYF. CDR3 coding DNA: TGTGCCAGCAGCCTTGGACATGGACTAGCGGAAGAGACCCAGTACTTC.

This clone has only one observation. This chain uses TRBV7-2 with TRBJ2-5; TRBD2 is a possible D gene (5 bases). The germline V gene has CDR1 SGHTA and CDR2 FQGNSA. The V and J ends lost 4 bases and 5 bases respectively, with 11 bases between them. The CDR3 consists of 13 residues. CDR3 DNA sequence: TGTGCCAGCAGCTCCTCGGAGGTGGAGACCCAGTACTTC. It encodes CASSSSEVETQYF.

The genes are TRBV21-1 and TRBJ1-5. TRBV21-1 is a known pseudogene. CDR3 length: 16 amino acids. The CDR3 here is CASSTKGRGSNQPQHF. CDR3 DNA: TGTGCCAGCAGCACCAAGGGGAGGGGTAGCAATCAGCCCCAGCATTTT.

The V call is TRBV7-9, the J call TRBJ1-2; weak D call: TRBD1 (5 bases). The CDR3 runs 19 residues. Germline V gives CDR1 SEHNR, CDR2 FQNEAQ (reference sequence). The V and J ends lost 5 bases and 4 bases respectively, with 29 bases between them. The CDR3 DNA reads TGTGCCAGCAGCCTACAGGAGGGGTGGGGCCCATTAGTCCGCTATGGCTACACCTTC. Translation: CASSLQEGWGPLVRYGYTF. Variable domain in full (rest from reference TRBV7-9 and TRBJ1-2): DTGVSQNPRHKITKRGQNVTFRCDPISEHNRLYWYRQTLGQGPEFLTYFQNEAQLEKSRLLSDRFSAERPKGSFSTLEIQRTEQGDSAMYLCASSLQEGWGPLVRYGYTFGSGTRLTVV.

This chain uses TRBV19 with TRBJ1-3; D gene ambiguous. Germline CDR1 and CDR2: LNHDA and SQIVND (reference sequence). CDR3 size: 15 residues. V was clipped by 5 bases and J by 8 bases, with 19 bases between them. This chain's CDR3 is CASSDTLGSEDTIYF. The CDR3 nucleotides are TGTGCCAGTAGTGACACACTTGGGTCCGAAGACACCATATATTTT.

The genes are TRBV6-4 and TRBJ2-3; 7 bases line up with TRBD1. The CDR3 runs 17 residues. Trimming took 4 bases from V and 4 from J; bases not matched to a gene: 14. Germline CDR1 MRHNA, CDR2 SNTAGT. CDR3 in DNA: TGTGCCAGCAGTGCGTCGATAACAGGGGTACTCGCAGATACGCAGTATTTT. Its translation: CASSASITGVLADTQYF.